The rows below give T cell receptor beta chains drawn from one sample of a study of PD-L1 blockade in urothelial cancer. Using immunoSEQ multiplex PCR, the repertoire was profiled, and TCRdb retains in-frame clones only, with some absent. The profile shows 15,000 to 20,000 clones, about 80% of them singletons. The specimen was PBMCs, collected around atezolizumab (anti-PD-L1) treatment. The receptors were gathered from a man aged 50 to 59 with urothelial cancer. CDR3s include the opening cysteine and the closing phenylalanine or tryptophan. Fields, in order: clone size, D gene, V gene, J gene, CDR3 protein, CDR3 DNA. D genes are given only for firm matches. Not all rows give a size; the values are once, few, many and, for expanded clones, a class.

abundance: NA
d_gene: NA
v_gene: TRBV2
j_gene: TRBJ2-3
CDR3aa: CASSEGAGSDTQYF
CDR3nt: TGTGCCAGCAGTGAAGGGGCAGGCTCGGATACGCAGTATTTT

abundance: once
d_gene: NA
v_gene: TRBV14
j_gene: TRBJ1-1
CDR3aa: CASSHFGGVTEAFF
CDR3nt: TGTGCCAGCAGCCATTTCGGGGGAGTCACTGAAGCTTTCTTT

abundance: NA
d_gene: TRBD1
v_gene: TRBV6-5
j_gene: TRBJ1-2
CDR3aa: CASQGQPNYGYTF
CDR3nt: TGTGCCAGCCAGGGACAGCCAAACTATGGCTACACCTTC

abundance: NA
d_gene: TRBD2
v_gene: TRBV19
j_gene: TRBJ2-3
CDR3aa: CASSIASGLSTDTQYF
CDR3nt: TGTGCCAGTAGTATCGCTAGCGGACTGAGCACAGATACGCAGTATTTT

abundance: NA
d_gene: TRBD1
v_gene: TRBV2
j_gene: TRBJ1-5
CDR3aa: CASSEGPPGQGVREENF
CDR3nt: TGTGCCAGCAGTGAAGGCCCACCGGGACAGGGGGTCCGCGAGGAGAATTTT

abundance: once
d_gene: TRBD1
v_gene: TRBV7-2
j_gene: TRBJ2-7
CDR3aa: CASSLNLGQNYEQYF
CDR3nt: TGTGCCAGCAGCTTAAACCTGGGACAGAACTACGAGCAGTACTTC

abundance: NA
d_gene: NA
v_gene: TRBV29-1
j_gene: TRBJ2-5
CDR3aa: CSVAPRTDARETQYF
CDR3nt: TGCAGCGTTGCCCCCCGGACAGACGCCAGGGAGACCCAGTACTTC

abundance: few
d_gene: NA
v_gene: TRBV5-1
j_gene: TRBJ2-1
CDR3aa: CASSSRSSTNEQFF
CDR3nt: TGCGCCAGCAGCTCGCGTAGTAGCACCAATGAGCAGTTCTTC

abundance: NA
d_gene: TRBD2
v_gene: TRBV5-4
j_gene: TRBJ2-1
CDR3aa: CASSLELAGGGLEQFF
CDR3nt: TGTGCCAGCAGCTTGGAATTGGCGGGAGGAGGTCTTGAGCAGTTCTTC

abundance: NA
d_gene: TRBD2
v_gene: TRBV5-1
j_gene: TRBJ2-1
CDR3aa: CASSLEPGLYDNEQFF
CDR3nt: TGCGCCAGCAGCTTGGAGCCGGGACTATACGACAATGAGCAGTTCTTC

abundance: NA
d_gene: TRBD1
v_gene: TRBV19
j_gene: TRBJ1-1
CDR3aa: CASSIHRGESPEAFF
CDR3nt: TGTGCCAGTAGTATACACAGGGGAGAGAGTCCTGAAGCTTTCTTT

abundance: NA
d_gene: TRBD1
v_gene: TRBV2
j_gene: TRBJ1-1
CDR3aa: CASTTTGLNTEAFF
CDR3nt: TGTGCCAGCACCACGACAGGGCTGAACACTGAAGCTTTCTTT

abundance: NA
d_gene: NA
v_gene: TRBV28
j_gene: TRBJ1-3
CDR3aa: CASSLGGVRNTIYF
CDR3nt: TGTGCCAGCAGTTTGGGGGGAGTGAGAAACACCATATATTTT

abundance: NA
d_gene: TRBD2
v_gene: TRBV25-1
j_gene: TRBJ2-3
CDR3aa: CASNPGASGNTDTQYF
CDR3nt: TGTGCCAGCAACCCCGGGGCTAGCGGAAACACAGATACGCAGTATTTT

abundance: few
d_gene: NA
v_gene: TRBV6-5
j_gene: TRBJ1-5
CDR3aa: CASSYSGNSQPQHF
CDR3nt: TGTGCCAGCAGTTACTCCGGGAATTCGCAGCCCCAGCATTTT

abundance: NA
d_gene: TRBD2
v_gene: TRBV19
j_gene: TRBJ2-3
CDR3aa: CASSNWAGGVDTQYF
CDR3nt: TGTGCCAGTAGTAATTGGGCGGGAGGCGTTGATACGCAGTATTTT

abundance: few
d_gene: TRBD2
v_gene: TRBV2
j_gene: TRBJ2-1
CDR3aa: CASKRRRGNEQFF
CDR3nt: TGTGCCAGCAAGCGGAGGCGGGGGAATGAGCAGTTCTTC

abundance: NA
d_gene: NA
v_gene: TRBV7-9
j_gene: TRBJ1-6
CDR3aa: CASSLATTGATPLHF
CDR3nt: TGTGCCAGCAGCTTAGCTACGACGGGAGCGACACCCCTCCACTTT

abundance: NA
d_gene: TRBD2
v_gene: TRBV12-5
j_gene: TRBJ2-3
CDR3aa: CASGSDRTSGSLDTQYF
CDR3nt: TGTGCTAGTGGTTCAGACAGGACTAGCGGGAGTTTAGATACGCAGTATTTT

abundance: NA
d_gene: NA
v_gene: TRBV5-6
j_gene: TRBJ1-2
CDR3aa: CASSLDRTNYGYTF
CDR3nt: TGTGCCAGCAGCTTGGACAGAACTAACTATGGCTACACCTTC

abundance: NA
d_gene: NA
v_gene: TRBV5-1
j_gene: TRBJ2-5
CDR3aa: CASSFSPPGTQYF
CDR3nt: TGCGCCAGCAGCTTTTCCCCTCCAGGGACCCAGTACTTC

abundance: few
d_gene: NA
v_gene: TRBV19
j_gene: TRBJ1-1
CDR3aa: CASSIVPGTEAFF
CDR3nt: TGTGCCAGTAGTATAGTTCCAGGAACTGAAGCTTTCTTT

abundance: NA
d_gene: TRBD1
v_gene: TRBV5-4
j_gene: TRBJ2-3
CDR3aa: CASSSGQGLRDTQYF
CDR3nt: TGTGCCAGCAGCTCCGGACAGGGGCTTAGGGATACGCAGTATTTT

abundance: few
d_gene: NA
v_gene: TRBV6-1
j_gene: TRBJ1-3
CDR3aa: CASSEALGGGGTGNTIYF
CDR3nt: TGTGCCAGCAGTGAAGCGCTGGGTGGGGGGGGGACTGGAAACACCATATATTTT

abundance: NA
d_gene: TRBD2
v_gene: TRBV11-2
j_gene: TRBJ2-5
CDR3aa: CASSLALASQETQYF
CDR3nt: TGTGCCAGCAGCTTGGCACTAGCGTCTCAAGAGACCCAGTACTTC

abundance: NA
d_gene: NA
v_gene: TRBV9
j_gene: TRBJ2-1
CDR3aa: CASSGMGASYNEQFF
CDR3nt: TGTGCCAGCAGCGGGATGGGCGCCTCCTACAATGAGCAGTTCTTC

abundance: NA
d_gene: NA
v_gene: TRBV27
j_gene: TRBJ2-1
CDR3aa: CASRPDSRYEQFF
CDR3nt: TGTGCCAGCAGACCTGACTCTCGCTACGAGCAGTTCTTC

abundance: NA
d_gene: TRBD2
v_gene: TRBV5-1
j_gene: TRBJ2-1
CDR3aa: CASSPGLAGFNEQFF
CDR3nt: TGCGCCAGCAGCCCTGGACTAGCGGGATTCAATGAGCAGTTCTTC

abundance: NA
d_gene: NA
v_gene: TRBV7-7
j_gene: TRBJ2-5
CDR3aa: CASSLGVGGRETQYF
CDR3nt: TGTGCTAGCAGCTTAGGGGTGGGGGGGCGAGAGACCCAGTACTTC

abundance: few
d_gene: NA
v_gene: TRBV15
j_gene: TRBJ1-2
CDR3aa: CATSRAGGGGDYGYTF
CDR3nt: TGTGCCACCAGCAGAGCCGGTGGGGGAGGCGACTATGGCTACACCTTC

abundance: NA
d_gene: NA
v_gene: TRBV19
j_gene: TRBJ2-1
CDR3aa: CARSGLNEQFF
CDR3nt: TGTGCCAGGTCAGGGCTCAATGAGCAGTTCTTC

abundance: NA
d_gene: NA
v_gene: TRBV10-3
j_gene: TRBJ1-1
CDR3aa: CAITESQSNTEAFF
CDR3nt: TGTGCCATCACGGAGAGCCAATCGAACACTGAAGCTTTCTTT

abundance: NA
d_gene: TRBD1
v_gene: TRBV30
j_gene: TRBJ1-2
CDR3aa: CAWAGQGQGARTF
CDR3nt: TGTGCCTGGGCGGGGCAGGGACAGGGGGCCCGGACCTTC

abundance: once
d_gene: NA
v_gene: TRBV5-1
j_gene: TRBJ1-2
CDR3aa: CASSLAGGDGYTF
CDR3nt: TGCGCCAGCAGCTTGGCCGGAGGGGATGGCTACACCTTC

abundance: NA
d_gene: NA
v_gene: TRBV28
j_gene: TRBJ1-5
CDR3aa: CASSLAGNSNQPQHF
CDR3nt: TGTGCCAGCAGTTTAGCAGGGAATAGCAATCAGCCCCAGCATTTT

abundance: NA
d_gene: TRBD2
v_gene: TRBV18
j_gene: TRBJ2-1
CDR3aa: CASSPTSGSLGNEQFF
CDR3nt: TGTGCCAGCTCACCGACTAGCGGGAGTTTGGGAAATGAGCAGTTCTTC

abundance: NA
d_gene: NA
v_gene: TRBV10-1
j_gene: TRBJ1-2
CDR3aa: CASSGSNYGYTF
CDR3nt: TGCGCCAGCAGTGGGAGTAACTATGGCTACACCTTC

abundance: NA
d_gene: TRBD1
v_gene: TRBV7-8
j_gene: TRBJ1-5
CDR3aa: CASSRGQSSNQPQHF
CDR3nt: TGTGCCAGCAGTAGGGGGCAGTCTAGCAATCAGCCCCAGCATTTT

abundance: NA
d_gene: TRBD2
v_gene: TRBV15
j_gene: TRBJ2-7
CDR3aa: CATSRGGGRSSYEQYF
CDR3nt: TGTGCCACCAGCAGAGGGGGCGGGAGATCCTCCTACGAGCAGTACTTC

abundance: NA
d_gene: NA
v_gene: TRBV6-1
j_gene: TRBJ1-5
CDR3aa: CASTRVGSGNQPQHF
CDR3nt: TGTGCCAGCACCAGGGTCGGGTCCGGCAATCAGCCCCAGCATTTT

abundance: NA
d_gene: TRBD1
v_gene: TRBV19
j_gene: TRBJ1-5
CDR3aa: CASSRGQASNQPQHF
CDR3nt: TGTGCCAGTAGTAGAGGACAGGCTTCCAATCAGCCCCAGCATTTT

abundance: NA
d_gene: TRBD1
v_gene: TRBV18
j_gene: TRBJ1-1
CDR3aa: CASSPSTGGNTEAFF
CDR3nt: TGTGCCAGCTCACCCTCAACAGGGGGGAACACTGAAGCTTTCTTT

abundance: NA
d_gene: NA
v_gene: TRBV11-2
j_gene: TRBJ1-6
CDR3aa: CASSSRQERSLHF
CDR3nt: TGTGCCAGCAGCTCCCGACAGGAAAGGTCCCTCCACTTT

abundance: NA
d_gene: TRBD2
v_gene: TRBV7-6
j_gene: TRBJ2-3
CDR3aa: CASSLVLAGGTTDTQYF
CDR3nt: TGTGCCAGCAGCTTAGTACTAGCGGGAGGGACCACAGATACGCAGTATTTT

abundance: once
d_gene: TRBD2
v_gene: TRBV10-3
j_gene: TRBJ2-7
CDR3aa: CAISVGTSGRSSYEQYF
CDR3nt: TGTGCCATCAGTGTTGGGACTAGCGGGCGTAGCTCCTACGAGCAGTACTTC

abundance: NA
d_gene: NA
v_gene: TRBV6-1
j_gene: TRBJ2-2
CDR3aa: CASSERRAGELFF
CDR3nt: TGTGCCAGCAGTGAACGCAGGGCCGGGGAGCTGTTTTTT

abundance: NA
d_gene: NA
v_gene: TRBV6-6
j_gene: TRBJ2-5
CDR3aa: CASSGETQYF
CDR3nt: TGTGCCAGCTCCGGGGAGACCCAGTACTTC

abundance: NA
d_gene: TRBD1
v_gene: TRBV28
j_gene: TRBJ1-1
CDR3aa: CASSLQGANTEAFF
CDR3nt: TGTGCCAGCAGTCTACAGGGGGCGAACACTGAAGCTTTCTTT

abundance: NA
d_gene: TRBD1
v_gene: TRBV5-1
j_gene: TRBJ1-1
CDR3aa: CASSPWTGRRNTEAFF
CDR3nt: TGCGCCAGCAGCCCATGGACAGGGAGAAGGAACACTGAAGCTTTCTTT

abundance: NA
d_gene: NA
v_gene: TRBV18
j_gene: TRBJ2-3
CDR3aa: CASSPDYLTDTQYF
CDR3nt: TGTGCCAGCTCACCTGACTACCTCACAGATACGCAGTATTTT

abundance: NA
d_gene: NA
v_gene: TRBV5-6
j_gene: TRBJ1-2
CDR3aa: CASSTSTLGLGGRTYGYTF
CDR3nt: TGTGCCAGCAGCACATCCACCCTCGGGTTGGGGGGGCGAACATATGGCTACACCTTC

abundance: NA
d_gene: NA
v_gene: TRBV6-1
j_gene: TRBJ2-1
CDR3aa: CASRTTSSNEQFF
CDR3nt: TGTGCCAGCAGGACGACTAGTTCCAATGAGCAGTTCTTC

abundance: NA
d_gene: TRBD2
v_gene: TRBV11-1
j_gene: TRBJ2-1
CDR3aa: CASSPQASGGNEQFF
CDR3nt: TGTGCCAGCAGCCCACAGGCTAGCGGGGGCAATGAGCAGTTCTTC

abundance: NA
d_gene: TRBD1
v_gene: TRBV11-2
j_gene: TRBJ1-1
CDR3aa: CASSSGQGESAEAFF
CDR3nt: TGTGCCAGCAGCTCCGGACAGGGGGAATCCGCTGAAGCTTTCTTT